Given below is one T cell receptor beta chain in context. The source of the sample is a study of blood T cell repertoires in COVID-19. Study overall: Acute and convalescent COVID-19 specimens originated in the United States, Italy and Spain.

This CDR3 region has 11 residues. Trimming left V 2 bases short and J 7 bases short, with 3 bases between. As processed by the authors: Quantification of nucleated cells was approximated via reference gene primer amplification. The data were produced by immunoSEQ multiplex PCR, yet TCRdb's version contains in-frame clones alone and is incomplete. The D gene and trimming were derived from the DNA, and the V and J assignments and clone size from that table. This repertoire shows 58,000 or so clones, roughly nine tenths found once; its top ten account for roughly 8.3%. The chain recombines TRBV12-3 or TRBV12-4 with TRBJ2-1; no reliable D call. The clonotype originates from a woman in her seventies with active COVID-19. The source material was peripheral blood. CDR3 loop: CASSLQNEQFF. The CDR3 bases are TGTGCCAGCAGTTTACAGAATGAGCAGTTCTTC.